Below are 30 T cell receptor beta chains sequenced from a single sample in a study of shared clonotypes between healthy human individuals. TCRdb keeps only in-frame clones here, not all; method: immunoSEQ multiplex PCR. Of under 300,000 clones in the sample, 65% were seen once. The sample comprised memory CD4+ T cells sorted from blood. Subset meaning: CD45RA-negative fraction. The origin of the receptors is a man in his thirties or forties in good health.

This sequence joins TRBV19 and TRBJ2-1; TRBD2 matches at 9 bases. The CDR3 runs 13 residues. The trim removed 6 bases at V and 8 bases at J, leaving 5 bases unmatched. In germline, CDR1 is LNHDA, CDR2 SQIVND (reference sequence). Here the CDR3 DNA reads TGTGCCAGTAGGCGGGGGGGAGGGCATGAGCAGTTCTTC. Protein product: CASRRGGGHEQFF.

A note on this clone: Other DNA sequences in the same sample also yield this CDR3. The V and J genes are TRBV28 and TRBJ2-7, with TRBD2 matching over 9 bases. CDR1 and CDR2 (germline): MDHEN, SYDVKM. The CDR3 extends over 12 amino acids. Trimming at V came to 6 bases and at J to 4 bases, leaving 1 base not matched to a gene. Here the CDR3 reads CASSLAGYEQYF. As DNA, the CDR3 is TGTGCCAGCAGCCTAGCGGGATACGAGCAGTACTTC.

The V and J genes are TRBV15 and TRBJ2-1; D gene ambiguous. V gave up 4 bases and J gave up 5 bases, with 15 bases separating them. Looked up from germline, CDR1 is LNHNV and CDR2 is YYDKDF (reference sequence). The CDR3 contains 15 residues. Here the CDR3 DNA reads TGTGCCACCAGCACCGGCCGGGCACTTCACAATGAGCAGTTCTTC. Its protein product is CATSTGRALHNEQFF.

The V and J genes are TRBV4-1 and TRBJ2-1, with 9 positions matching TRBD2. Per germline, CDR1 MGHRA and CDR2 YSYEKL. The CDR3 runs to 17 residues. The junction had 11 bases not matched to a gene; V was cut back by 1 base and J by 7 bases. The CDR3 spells CASSQVPLAGSENEQFF. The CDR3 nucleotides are TGCGCCAGCAGCCAAGTCCCTCTAGCGGGATCTGAGAATGAGCAGTTCTTC.

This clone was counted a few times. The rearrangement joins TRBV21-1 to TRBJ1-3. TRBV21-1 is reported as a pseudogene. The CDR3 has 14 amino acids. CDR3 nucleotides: TGTGCCAGCAGCAAACCAATTTGCGGAAACACCATATATTTT. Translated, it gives CASSKPICGNTIYF.

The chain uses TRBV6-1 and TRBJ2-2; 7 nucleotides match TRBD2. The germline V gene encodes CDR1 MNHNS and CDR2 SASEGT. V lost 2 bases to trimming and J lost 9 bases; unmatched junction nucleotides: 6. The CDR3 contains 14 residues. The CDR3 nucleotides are TGTGCCAGCAGTGAATCCTGGGGGGGACGGGAGCTGTTTTTT. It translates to CASSESWGGRELFF.

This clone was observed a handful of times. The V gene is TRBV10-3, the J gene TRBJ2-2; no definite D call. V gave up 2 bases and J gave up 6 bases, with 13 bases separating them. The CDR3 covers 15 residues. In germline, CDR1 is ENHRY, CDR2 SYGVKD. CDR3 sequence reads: CAISEPGAYSGELFF. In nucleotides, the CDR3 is TGTGCCATCAGTGAGCCTGGCGCCTACTCCGGGGAGCTGTTTTTT.

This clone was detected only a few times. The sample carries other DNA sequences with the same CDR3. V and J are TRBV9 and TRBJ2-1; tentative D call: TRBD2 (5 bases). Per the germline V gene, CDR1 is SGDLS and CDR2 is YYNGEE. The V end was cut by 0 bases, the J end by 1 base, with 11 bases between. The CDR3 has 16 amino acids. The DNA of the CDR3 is TGTGCCAGCAGCGTAGGGGGAGCGGAGTCCTACAATGAGCAGTTCTTC. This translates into CASSVGGAESYNEQFF.

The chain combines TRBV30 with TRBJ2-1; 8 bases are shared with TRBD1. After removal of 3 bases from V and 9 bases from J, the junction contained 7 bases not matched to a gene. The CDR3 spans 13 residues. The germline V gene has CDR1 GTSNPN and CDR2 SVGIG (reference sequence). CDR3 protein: CAWRGTGHSEQFF. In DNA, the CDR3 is TGTGCCTGGAGAGGGACAGGTCATAGTGAGCAGTTCTTC.

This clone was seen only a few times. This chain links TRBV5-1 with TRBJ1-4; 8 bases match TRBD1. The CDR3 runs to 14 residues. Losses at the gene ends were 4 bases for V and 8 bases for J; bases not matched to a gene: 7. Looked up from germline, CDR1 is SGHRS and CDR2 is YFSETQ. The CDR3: CASSLRQGREKLFF. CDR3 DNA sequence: TGCGCCAGCAGCCTCCGACAGGGGAGGGAAAAACTGTTTTTT.

DNA for the CDR3: TGTGCCAGCAGTGCGGGCCAGAGCTCCTACGAGCAGTACTTC. This sequence encodes CASSAGQSSYEQYF. The chain joins TRBV2 to TRBJ2-7; D ambiguous. Trimming left V 4 bases short and J 0 bases short, with 10 bases between. The CDR3 consists of 14 residues. From germline, CDR1 is SNHLY and CDR2 FYNNEI.

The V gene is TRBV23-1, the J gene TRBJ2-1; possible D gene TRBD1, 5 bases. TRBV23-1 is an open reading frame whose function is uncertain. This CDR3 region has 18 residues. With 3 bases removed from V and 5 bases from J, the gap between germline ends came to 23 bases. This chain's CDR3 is CASSQDQGGHYKHNEQFF. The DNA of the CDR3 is TGCGCCAGCAGTCAGGATCAGGGTGGGCACTACAAGCACAATGAGCAGTTCTTC.

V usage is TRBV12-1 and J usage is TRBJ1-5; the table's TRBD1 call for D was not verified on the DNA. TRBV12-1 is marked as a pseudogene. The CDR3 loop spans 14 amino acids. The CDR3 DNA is TGTGCCAGCAGCCTGACACGTTGCAATCAGCCCCAGCATTTT. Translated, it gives CASSLTRCNQPQHF.

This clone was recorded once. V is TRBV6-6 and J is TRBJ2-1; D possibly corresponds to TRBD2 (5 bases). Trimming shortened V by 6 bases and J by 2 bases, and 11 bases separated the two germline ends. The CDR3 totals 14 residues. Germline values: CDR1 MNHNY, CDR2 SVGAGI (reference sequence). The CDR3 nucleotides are TGTGCCAGCAGCCGCGGACTGACCTACAATGAGCAGTTCTTC. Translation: CASSRGLTYNEQFF.

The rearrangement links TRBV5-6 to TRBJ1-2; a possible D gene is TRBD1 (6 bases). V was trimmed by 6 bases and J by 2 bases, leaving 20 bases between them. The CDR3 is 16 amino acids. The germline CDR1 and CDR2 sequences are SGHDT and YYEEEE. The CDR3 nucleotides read TGTGCCAGCACGAGCTCGGGGGACATAATGAACTATGGCTACACCTTC. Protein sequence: CASTSSGDIMNYGYTF. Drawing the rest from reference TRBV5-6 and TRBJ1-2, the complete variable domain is DAGVTQSPTHLIKTRGQQVTLRCSPKSGHDTVSWYQQALGQGPQFIFQYYEEEERQRGNFPDRFSGHQFPNYSSELNVNALLLGDSALYLCASTSSGDIMNYGYTFGSGTRLTVV.

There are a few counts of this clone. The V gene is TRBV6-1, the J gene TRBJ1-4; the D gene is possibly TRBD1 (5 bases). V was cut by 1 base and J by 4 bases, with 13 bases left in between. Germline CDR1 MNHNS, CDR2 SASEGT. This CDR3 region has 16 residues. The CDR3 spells CASSEGTWGINEKLFF. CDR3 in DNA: TGTGCCAGCAGTGAAGGGACCTGGGGGATTAATGAAAAACTGTTTTTT.

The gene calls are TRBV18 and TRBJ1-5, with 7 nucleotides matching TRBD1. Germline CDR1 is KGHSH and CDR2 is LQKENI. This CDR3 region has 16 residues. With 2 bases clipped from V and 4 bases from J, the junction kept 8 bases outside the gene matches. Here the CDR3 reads CASSPAPGQTNQPQHF. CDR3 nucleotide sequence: TGTGCCAGCTCACCAGCGCCGGGACAGACAAATCAGCCCCAGCATTTT.

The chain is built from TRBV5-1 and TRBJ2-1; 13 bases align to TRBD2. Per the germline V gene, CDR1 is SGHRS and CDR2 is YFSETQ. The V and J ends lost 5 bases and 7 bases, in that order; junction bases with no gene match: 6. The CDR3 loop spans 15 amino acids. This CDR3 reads CASSPGTSGTNEQFF. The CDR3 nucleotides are TGCGCCAGCAGTCCCGGGACTAGCGGGACAAATGAGCAGTTCTTC.

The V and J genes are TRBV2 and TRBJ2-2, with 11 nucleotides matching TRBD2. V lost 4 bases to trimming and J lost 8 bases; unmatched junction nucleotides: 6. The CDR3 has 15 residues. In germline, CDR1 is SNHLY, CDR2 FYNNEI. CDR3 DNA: TGTGCCAGCAGTGGGGCTAGCGGGAGGACTGGGGAGCTGTTTTTT. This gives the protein CASSGASGRTGELFF.

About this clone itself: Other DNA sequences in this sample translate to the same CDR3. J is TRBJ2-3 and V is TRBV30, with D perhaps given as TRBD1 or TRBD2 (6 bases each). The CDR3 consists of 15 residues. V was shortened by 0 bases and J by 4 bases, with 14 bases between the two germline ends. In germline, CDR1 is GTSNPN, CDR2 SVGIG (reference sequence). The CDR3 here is CAWSVGGSRADTQYF. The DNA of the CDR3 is TGTGCCTGGAGTGTAGGGGGGAGTAGGGCAGATACGCAGTATTTT.

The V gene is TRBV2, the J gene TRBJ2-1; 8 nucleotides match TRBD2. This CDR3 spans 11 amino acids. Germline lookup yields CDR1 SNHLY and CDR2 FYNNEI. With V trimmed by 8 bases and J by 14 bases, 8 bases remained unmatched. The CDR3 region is CASGPGTSEFF. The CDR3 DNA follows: TGTGCCAGCGGGCCCGGGACTAGTGAGTTCTTC.

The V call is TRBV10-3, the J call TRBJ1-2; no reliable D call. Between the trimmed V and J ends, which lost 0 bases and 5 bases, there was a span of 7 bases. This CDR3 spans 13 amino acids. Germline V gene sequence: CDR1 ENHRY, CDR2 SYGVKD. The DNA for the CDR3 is TGTGCCATCAGTGAGTCGTTAGAGTATGGCTACACCTTC. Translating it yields CAISESLEYGYTF.

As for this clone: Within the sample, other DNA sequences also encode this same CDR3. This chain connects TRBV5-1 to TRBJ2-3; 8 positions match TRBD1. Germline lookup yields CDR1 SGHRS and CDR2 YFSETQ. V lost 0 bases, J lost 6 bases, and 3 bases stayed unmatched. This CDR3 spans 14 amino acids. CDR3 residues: CASSLGQGLDTQYF. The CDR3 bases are TGCGCCAGCAGCTTGGGACAGGGGTTGGATACGCAGTATTTT.

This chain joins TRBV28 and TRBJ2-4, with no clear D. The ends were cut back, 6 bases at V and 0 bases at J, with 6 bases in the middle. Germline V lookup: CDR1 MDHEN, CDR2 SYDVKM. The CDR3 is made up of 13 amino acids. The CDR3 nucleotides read TGTGCCAGCAGCCAGCTAGCCAAAAACATTCAGTACTTC. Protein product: CASSQLAKNIQYF.

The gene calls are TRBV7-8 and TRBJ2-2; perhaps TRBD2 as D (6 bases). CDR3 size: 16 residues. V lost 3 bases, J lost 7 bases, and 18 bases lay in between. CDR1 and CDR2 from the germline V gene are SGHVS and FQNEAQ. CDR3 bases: TGTGCCAGCAGCTTCGCGGGCACGGGAGCCGGCGGGGAGCTGTTTTTT. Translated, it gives CASSFAGTGAGGELFF.

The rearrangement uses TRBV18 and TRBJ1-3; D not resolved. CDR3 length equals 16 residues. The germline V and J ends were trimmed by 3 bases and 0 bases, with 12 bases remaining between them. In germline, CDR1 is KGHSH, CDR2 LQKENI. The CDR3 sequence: CASSPEAGSSGNTIYF. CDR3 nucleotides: TGTGCCAGCTCACCGGAGGCCGGAAGCTCTGGAAACACCATATATTTT. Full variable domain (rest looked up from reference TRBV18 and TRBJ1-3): NAGVMQNPRHLVRRRGQEARLRCSPMKGHSHVYWYRQLPEEGLKFMVYLQKENIIDESGMPKERFSAEFPKEGPSILRIQQVVRGDSAAYFCASSPEAGSSGNTIYFGEGSWLTVV.

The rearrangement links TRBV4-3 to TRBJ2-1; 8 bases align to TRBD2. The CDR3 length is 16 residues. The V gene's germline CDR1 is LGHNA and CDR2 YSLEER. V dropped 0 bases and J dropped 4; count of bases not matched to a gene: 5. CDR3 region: CASSQEASGRYNEQFF. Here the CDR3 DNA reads TGCGCCAGCAGCCAAGAGGCTAGCGGGCGATACAATGAGCAGTTCTTC.

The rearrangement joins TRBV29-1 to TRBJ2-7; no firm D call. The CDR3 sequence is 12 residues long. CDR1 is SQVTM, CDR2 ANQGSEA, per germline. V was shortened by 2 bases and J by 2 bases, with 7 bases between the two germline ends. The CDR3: CSVETDTYEQYF. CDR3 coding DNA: TGCAGCGTTGAAACAGACACCTACGAGCAGTACTTC.

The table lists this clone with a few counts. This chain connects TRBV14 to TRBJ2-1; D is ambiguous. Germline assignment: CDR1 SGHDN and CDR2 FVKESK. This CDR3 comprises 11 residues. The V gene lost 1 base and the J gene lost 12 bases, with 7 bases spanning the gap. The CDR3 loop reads CASSQGYLQFF. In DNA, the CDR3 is TGTGCCAGCAGCCAAGGATACTTGCAGTTCTTC.

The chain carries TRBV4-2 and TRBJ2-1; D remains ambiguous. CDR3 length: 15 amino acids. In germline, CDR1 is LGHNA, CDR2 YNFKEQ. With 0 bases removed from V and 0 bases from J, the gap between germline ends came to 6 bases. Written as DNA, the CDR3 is TGTGCCAGCAGCCAAGAGGCGTACTCCTACAATGAGCAGTTCTTC. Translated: CASSQEAYSYNEQFF.